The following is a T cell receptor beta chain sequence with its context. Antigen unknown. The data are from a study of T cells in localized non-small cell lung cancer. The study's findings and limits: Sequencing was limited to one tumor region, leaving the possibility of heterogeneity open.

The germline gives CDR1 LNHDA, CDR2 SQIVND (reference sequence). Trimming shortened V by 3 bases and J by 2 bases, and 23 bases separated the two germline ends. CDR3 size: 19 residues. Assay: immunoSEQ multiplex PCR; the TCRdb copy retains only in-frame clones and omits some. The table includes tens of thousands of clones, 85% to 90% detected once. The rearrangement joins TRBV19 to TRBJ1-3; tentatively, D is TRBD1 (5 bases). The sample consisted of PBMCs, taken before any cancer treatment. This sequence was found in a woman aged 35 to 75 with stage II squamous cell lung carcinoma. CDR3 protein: CASSINPPRPGGTGNTIYF. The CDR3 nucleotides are TGTGCCAGTAGTATCAACCCTCCCCGGCCCGGGGGTACTGGAAACACCATATATTTT.